This T cell receptor beta chain derives from a study of shared clonotypes between healthy human individuals. Across several immunoSEQ plates, the genomic DNA of each subset was split evenly. Sequenced by immunoSEQ multiplex PCR; TCRdb stores in-frame clones only, minus some. The sample lists a few hundred thousand clones, around 67% occurring once. A few counts support this clone. Caucasian adults living in Nashville, Tennessee, provided all samples. The authors divided CD4+ cells into CD45RA+ naive and CD45RA-negative memory subsets. The sequence was obtained from a man younger than 40 in good health. Material for sequencing was memory CD4+ T cells sorted from blood. As to subset: CD45RA-negative fraction.

The CDR3 bases are TGTGCCAGCAGCTTAAATGCCTACTCCTACGAGCAGTACTTC. This codes for CASSLNAYSYEQYF. This rearrangement joins TRBV11-2 to TRBJ2-7; D unresolved. Germline CDR1 SGHAT, CDR2 FQNNGV. The CDR3 loop spans 14 amino acids. V lost 2 bases and J 0 bases, leaving 8 bases between the germline ends.